This entry is about one TCR beta chain. This clonotype was detected many times. What antigen it recognizes has not been identified. Per-nucleotide qualities are absent, and no much larger clonotype sits a single base away. The data belong to a study of T cells after yellow fever vaccination (dated by TCRdb to the late 2010s). Turning to the overall study: The SMART-Seq v4 Ultra Low Input RNA kit was used to prepare libraries from fractions with low cell numbers. Blood was collected at multiple timepoints before and after primary and secondary immunization, and bulk PBMC replicates and cell subsets were isolated. To follow T-cell clones before and after primary and booster YFV17D yellow fever vaccination, bulk TCR alpha and beta repertoires were sequenced over time. Two healthy male donors, one aged 18 to 29 and one aged 30 to 40 years, made up the cohort.

This specimen's treatment or condition label, per the study, means: live attenuated yellow fever vaccine strain. At each blood-draw timepoint, two biological replicates of bulk PBMCs were collected. A standard Ficoll-Paque protocol was used to isolate PBMCs from peripheral blood. TriZol was used to extract RNA from bulk PBMCs, from CD4 and CD8 fractions, and from dextramer-positive and dextramer-negative fractions. Synthesis of TCR cDNA relied on 5'RACE template switching, a step that introduced a universal primer site along with unique molecular identifiers. cDNA synthesis was primed from both the TCR alpha and TCR beta constant segments. Libraries were amplified in two PCR steps, with sample barcodes and sequencing adapters added in the second step. Libraries were sequenced on Illumina HiSeq 2500 (2x100 bp) or NovaSeq (2x150 bp). Turning to the authors' computational methods: Demultiplexing of reads and collapsing into UMI consensus sequences were performed with MIGEC, and V(D)J alignment was carried out with MiXCR. Clonotypes responding to the vaccine were identified with edgeR on replicate PBMC samples, with the criteria of FDR below 0.01 and a log2 fold change above 5 up to day 15. Bulk clonotypes were assigned CD4 or CD8 identity according to which sequenced CD4 or CD8 repertoire held them at higher abundance. TCRdb reran the public reads through fastp at Q25 and MiXCR, keeping productive beta chains. All rows with the same CDR3 protein become a single entry with the most common DNA and genes. Here the V and J calls rest on TCRdb's processing, not on the authors' analysis. This sample has 450,000 to 650,000 distinct CDR3 sequences in its table, and roughly 14% of those were observed once. The top ten hold over 13% of the sample.

Paper-wide results and their limitations: Most clones expanded after primary vaccination (96% of CD4 and around 89% of CD8) were re-detected after the booster, suggesting that broad memory maintenance occurred. A small share of clonotypes was detected in both CD4 and CD8 compartments, with the overlap likely arising from convergent recombination. Compared with the primary T-cell response, the secondary T-cell response was weaker but faster, peaking on day 5 rather than day 15. Because abundant contaminating clonotypes from the bulk population could be contained in FACS-sorted repertoires, computational filtering was required. Because the study included only a couple of donors, the extent to which the findings can be generalized is limited.

Material: PBMCs, obtained on the day of the yellow fever booster vaccination. This receptor was obtained from a man younger than 45 who received the YFV17D yellow fever vaccine.

The DNA sequence follows: TGTGCCAGCAGTTTTCCCAGGGAAGCCGGGGAGCTGTTTTTT. This codes for CASSFPREAGELFF. The sequence links TRBV28 to TRBJ2-2, and possibly TRBD1, on 5 matching bases. V and J lose 3 bases and 6 bases, and a span of 11 bases separates them. CDR3 length: 14 amino acids, cysteine to phenylalanine. Only the CDR3 DNA is retained, 42 bases long and in frame from the first base. The CDR1 and CDR2 encoded by the germline V gene are MDHEN and SYDVKM.